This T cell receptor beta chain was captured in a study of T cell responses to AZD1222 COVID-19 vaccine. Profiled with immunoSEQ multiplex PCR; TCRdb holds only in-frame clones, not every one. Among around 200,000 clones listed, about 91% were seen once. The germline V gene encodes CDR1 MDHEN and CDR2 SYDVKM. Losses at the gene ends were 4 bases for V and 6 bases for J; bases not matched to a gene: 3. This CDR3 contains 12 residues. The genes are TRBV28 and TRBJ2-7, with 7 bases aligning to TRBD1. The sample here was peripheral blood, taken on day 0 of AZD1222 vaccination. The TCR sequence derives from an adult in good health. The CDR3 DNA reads TGTGCCAGCAGTTCCACAGGGGTCGAGCAGTACTTC. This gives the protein CASSSTGVEQYF.